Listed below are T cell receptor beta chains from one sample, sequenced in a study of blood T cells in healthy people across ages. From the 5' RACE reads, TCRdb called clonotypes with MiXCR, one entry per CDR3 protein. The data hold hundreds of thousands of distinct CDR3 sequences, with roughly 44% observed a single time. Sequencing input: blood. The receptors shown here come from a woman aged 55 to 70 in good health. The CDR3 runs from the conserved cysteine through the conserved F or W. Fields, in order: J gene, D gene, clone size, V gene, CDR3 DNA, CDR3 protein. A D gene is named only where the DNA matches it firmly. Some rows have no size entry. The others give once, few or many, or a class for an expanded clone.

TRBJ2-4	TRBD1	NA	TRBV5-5	TGTGCCAGCAGCTTTCCCGAGACAGGGAAGGCCAAAAACATTCAGTACTTC	CASSFPETGKAKNIQYF
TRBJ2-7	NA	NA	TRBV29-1	TGCAGCGTTGAACCAGCGGGTTCCTACGAGCAGTACTTC	CSVEPAGSYEQYF
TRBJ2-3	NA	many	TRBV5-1	TGCGCCACCAATCCCGGGGACTCGAGGGCAGATACGCAGTATTTT	CATNPGDSRADTQYF
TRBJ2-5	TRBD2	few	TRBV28	TGTGCCACCAATCCGGGCGGGGGTGAGCAGTACTTC	CATNPGGGEQYF
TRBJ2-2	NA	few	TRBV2	TGTGCCAGTGCCAGGGACTCAAACACCGGGGAGCTGTTTTTT	CASARDSNTGELFF
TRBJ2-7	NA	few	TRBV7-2	TGTGCCAGCAGCTTCCCGGGTTCAGGGTCCGATTACGAGCAGTACTTC	CASSFPGSGSDYEQYF
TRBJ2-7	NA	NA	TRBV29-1	TGCAGCGTCACCACTGTTTCCTACGAGCAGTACTTC	CSVTTVSYEQYF
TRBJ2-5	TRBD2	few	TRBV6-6	TGTGCCAGTGGACTAGCGCGATCTCAAGAGACCCAGTACTTC	CASGLARSQETQYF
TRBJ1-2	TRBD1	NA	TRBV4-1	TGCGCCAGCAGCCAAGAACCCGGGACAGTCTATGGCTACACCTTC	CASSQEPGTVYGYTF
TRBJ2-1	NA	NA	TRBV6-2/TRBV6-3	TGTGCCAGCAGTGATTTAGCCTCCAATGAGCAGTTCTTC	CASSDLASNEQFF
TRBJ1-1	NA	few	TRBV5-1	TGCGCCAGCACCCTTACCGGGACAACGAACACTGAAGCTTTCTTT	CASTLTGTTNTEAFF
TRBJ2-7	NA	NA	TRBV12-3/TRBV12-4	TGTGCCAGCAGTTTTCCACCGGGGCGGGGGCCTTCCTACGAGCAGTACTTC	CASSFPPGRGPSYEQYF
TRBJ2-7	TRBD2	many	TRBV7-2	TGTGCCAGCAGCGTGGGACTAGCCTCCTACGAGCAGTACTTC	CASSVGLASYEQYF
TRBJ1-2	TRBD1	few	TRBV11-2	TGTGCCAGCAGCTTAGACTTTACAGGGGCCGGCTACACCTTC	CASSLDFTGAGYTF
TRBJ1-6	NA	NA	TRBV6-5	TGTGCCAGCAGCCAACAGGAATTCTATAATTCACCCCTCCACTTT	CASSQQEFYNSPLHF
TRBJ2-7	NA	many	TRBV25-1	TGTGCCAGCAGCGACCTGGGATCCTACGAGCAGTACTTC	CASSDLGSYEQYF
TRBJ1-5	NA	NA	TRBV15	TGTGCCACCAGCAGAGGATCGATTGATCAGCCCCAGCATTTT	CATSRGSIDQPQHF
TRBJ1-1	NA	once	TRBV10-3	TGTGCCATCAGTGTTTCCAGGGAAAAGGGGACTGAAGCTTTCTTT	CAISVSREKGTEAFF
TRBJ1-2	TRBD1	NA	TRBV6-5	TGTGCCAGCAGTTACGGGGACAGAGATGGCTACACCTTC	CASSYGDRDGYTF
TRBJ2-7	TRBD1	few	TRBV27	TGTGCCAGCAGTGTGACAGGGTCAGAGCAGTACTTC	CASSVTGSEQYF
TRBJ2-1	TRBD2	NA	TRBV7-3	TGTGCCAGCAGCTTCACTAGCGGGGGGCGGAATGAGCAGTTCTTC	CASSFTSGGRNEQFF
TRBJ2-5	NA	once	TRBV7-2	TGTGCCAGCAGCTTAGTATCTACAGGCGAGGAGACCCAGTACTTC	CASSLVSTGEETQYF
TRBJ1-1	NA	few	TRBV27	TGTGCCAGTGTTGGGGTCGACGAAGCTTTCTTT	CASVGVDEAFF
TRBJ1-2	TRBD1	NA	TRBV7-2	TGTGCCAGCAGCTTTCAACAGGGGGCCGGAGGCTACACCTTC	CASSFQQGAGGYTF
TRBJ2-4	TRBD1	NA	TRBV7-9	TGTGCCAGCAGCCCAATCGGGGACAGGGGAGTTATTCAGTACTTC	CASSPIGDRGVIQYF
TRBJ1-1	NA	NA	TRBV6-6	TGTGCCAGCAGTTACGAGTGGACAGAAACTGAAGCTTTCTTT	CASSYEWTETEAFF
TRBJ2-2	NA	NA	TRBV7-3	TGTGCCAGCAGCTTAACGGCGGGGGCCCTAGATGGGGAGCTGTTTTTT	CASSLTAGALDGELFF
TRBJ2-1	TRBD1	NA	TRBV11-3	TGTGCCAGCAGCTTAGGGGGACAGTTCTACGAGCACTACTTC	CASSLGGQFYEHYF
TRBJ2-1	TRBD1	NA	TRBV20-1	TGCAGTGCTAGAAACCGACAGGGGGTATACAATGAGCAGTTCTTC	CSARNRQGVYNEQFF
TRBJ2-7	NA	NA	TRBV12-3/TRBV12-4	TGTGCCAGCAGTTTTGTGGAGGGGCCCTCGAGGTACTTC	CASSFVEGPSRYF
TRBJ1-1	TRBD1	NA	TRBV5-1	TGCGCCAGCAGCTTGGACTATGCCGGGACAGTGAACACTGAAGCTTTCTTT	CASSLDYAGTVNTEAFF
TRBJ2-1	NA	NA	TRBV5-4	TGTGCCAGCAGCTTGGGCTGGAGGGGTTCCTACAATGAGCAGTTCTTC	CASSLGWRGSYNEQFF
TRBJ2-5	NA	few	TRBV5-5	TGTGCCAGCAGCCTTGACGGGGGCGTGCAGTACTTC	CASSLDGGVQYF
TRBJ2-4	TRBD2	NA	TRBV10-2	TGCGCCAGCATTCTTAGCGGGGGGGACATTCAGTACTTC	CASILSGGDIQYF
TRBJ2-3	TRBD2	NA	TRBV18	TGTGCCAGCGCTGCGGGGGGCCTTGAGGCAGATACGCAGTATTTT	CASAAGGLEADTQYF
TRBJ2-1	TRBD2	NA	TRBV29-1	TGCAGCGTTGAAGCGGGAGGCCACCGTAGCTCCTACAATGAGCAGTTCTTC	CSVEAGGHRSSYNEQFF